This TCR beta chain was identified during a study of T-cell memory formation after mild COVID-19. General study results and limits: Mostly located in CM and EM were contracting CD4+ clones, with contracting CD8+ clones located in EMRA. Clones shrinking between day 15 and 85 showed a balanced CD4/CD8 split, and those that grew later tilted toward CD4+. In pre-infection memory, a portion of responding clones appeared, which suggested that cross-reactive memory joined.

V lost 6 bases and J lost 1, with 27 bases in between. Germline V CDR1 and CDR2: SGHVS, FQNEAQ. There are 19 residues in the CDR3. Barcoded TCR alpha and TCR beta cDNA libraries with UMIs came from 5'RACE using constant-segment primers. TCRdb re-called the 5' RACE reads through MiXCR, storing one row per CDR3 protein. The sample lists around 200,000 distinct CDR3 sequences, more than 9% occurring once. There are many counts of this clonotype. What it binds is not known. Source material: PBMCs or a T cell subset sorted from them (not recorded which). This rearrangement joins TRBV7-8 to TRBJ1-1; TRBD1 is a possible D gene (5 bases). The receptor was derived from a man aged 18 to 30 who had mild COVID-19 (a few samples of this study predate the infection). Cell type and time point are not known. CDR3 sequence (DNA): TGTGCCAGCAGACAAAAGGCCTCAGCCTGGATGGGGGGGAACACTGAAGCTTTCTTT. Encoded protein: CASRQKASAWMGGNTEAFF.